The clone carrying this TCR beta chain was seen a few times. The table came from immunoSEQ multiplex PCR; TCRdb's copy has only in-frame clones and leaves some out. This table has 290,000 or so clones, around 87% appearing once. This entry belongs to a study of Ad26.COV2.S vaccination and SARS-CoV-2 variants. Treatment specified: around 19 received Ad26.COV2.S at low or high dose, single or two shots; roughly five received placebo; per-sample allocation not given. Following the first vaccine or placebo injection, samples were taken on day 63. Here the sequenced sample was peripheral blood, taken in a trial of Ad26.COV2.S vaccine versus placebo. This clonotype originated in a person between 18 and 65 years old who received the Ad26.COV2.S COVID-19 vaccine or a placebo.

Here the CDR3 DNA reads TGTGCCAGCAGTTACAGGACCGGGACCGATGGCTACACCTTC. It is translated as CASSYRTGTDGYTF. The rearrangement uses TRBV6-5 and TRBJ1-2; weak D call: TRBD1 (5 bases). The CDR3 is 14 amino acids. V dropped 2 bases and J dropped 6 bases, with 13 bases sitting between them. The germline gives CDR1 MNHEY, CDR2 SVGAGI.